The 9 T cell receptor beta chains given below trace back to one sample, sequenced in a study of post-analysis software for immune sequencing data (dated by TCRdb to between 2014 and 2017). Paper-wide results and their limitations: Several TRBV segments, including TRBV5-6, TRBV5-1 and TRBV20-1, were significantly more frequent in patients than controls.

Library preparation employed PCR. The run used an Illumina HiSeq 2500. To reduce PCR and sequencing biases, unique molecular identifiers were incorporated into the TCR beta cDNA libraries. TCRdb trimmed the raw reads at Q25, called clones with MiXCR and kept productive beta chains. Entries are consolidated by CDR3 protein sequence, retaining the most common genes and DNA. This sample has about 820,000 distinct CDR3 sequences in its table, and approximately 50% of those were observed once. Clones ranked in the top ten supply under 6% of the sample. Their antigens remain unidentified. Material for sequencing was blood. The receptors shown here come from a girl aged 10-17 years with multiple sclerosis.

This chain connects TRBV20-1 to TRBJ1-2; 8 nucleotides align to TRBD1. The CDR3 consists of 13 residues. CDR1 DFQATT and CDR2 SNEGSKA come from the germline V gene (reference sequence). The V segment lost 6 bases and the J segment 4 bases; nucleotides outside the gene matches: 7. For the CDR3, the DNA is TGCAGTGCCCGCGGACAGGGAGCCTATGGCTACACCTTC. It encodes CSARGQGAYGYTF.

This chain connects TRBV7-2 to TRBJ2-3, with 10 nucleotides matching TRBD2. The CDR3 is 18 amino acids. Germline V gene data show CDR1 as SGHTA and CDR2 as FQGNSA. The J segment lost 3 bases and the V segment lost 0 bases, leaving 9 bases of the junction unmatched. The DNA for the CDR3 is TGTGCCAGCAGCTTAGCGGGAATAGGGACTAGCGTGACAGATACGCAGTATTTT. This gives the protein CASSLAGIGTSVTDTQYF.

The rearrangement links TRBV6-2 or TRBV6-3 to TRBJ2-7; weak D call: TRBD1 (6 bases). The V gene's germline CDR1 is MNHEY and CDR2 SVGEGT. The CDR3 is 14 amino acids. Trimming removed 7 bases from V and 3 bases from J, with 16 bases in between. The CDR3 nucleotides are TGTGCCAGCACCCAACACCGGGACAACTACGAGCAGTACTTC. The encoded protein is CASTQHRDNYEQYF.

V and J are TRBV7-7 and TRBJ2-5; 7 nucleotides line up with TRBD1. This CDR3 contains 14 residues. CDR1 and CDR2 from the germline V gene are SSHAT and FNYEAQ (reference sequence). J was trimmed by 7 bases and V by 5 bases; bases with no gene match: 10. The CDR3 sequence: CASSPQRTGGTQYF. As DNA, the CDR3 is TGTGCCAGCAGCCCACAGCGGACAGGAGGGACCCAGTACTTC. The complete variable domain, with remaining parts taken from reference TRBV7-7 and TRBJ2-5, reads GAGVSQSPRYKVTKRGQDVTLRCDPISSHATLYWYQQALGQGPEFLTYFNYEAQPDKSGLPSDRFSAERPEGSISTLTIQRTEQRDSAMYRCASSPQRTGGTQYFGPGTRLLVL.

The rearrangement links TRBV9 to TRBJ1-1, with TRBD1 identical over 9 bases. The V and J ends lost 4 bases and 11 bases, in that order; junction bases with no gene match: 9. The CDR3 is 13 amino acids. Per germline, CDR1 SGDLS and CDR2 YYNGEE. CDR3 sequence reads: CASSPDRGGVAFF. The DNA for the CDR3 is TGTGCCAGCAGCCCGGACAGGGGTGGGGTGGCTTTCTTT.

For this clonotype: Sequence at one end of the junction differs from germline and may be a read error. J is TRBJ2-6 and V is TRBV5-1; a weak D match, TRBD2 (6 bases). Germline V gives CDR1 SGHRS, CDR2 YFSETQ. The CDR3 totals 16 residues. The CDR3 spells CASRLEGHSGANVLTF. The DNA of the CDR3 is TGCGCCAGCAGGTTGGAGGGGCACTCTGGGGCCAACGTCCTGACTTTC.

The chain uses TRBV27 and TRBJ2-7, with a possible D match to TRBD2 (6 bases). The CDR3 runs to 15 residues. The V and J ends lost 4 bases and 4 bases respectively, with 17 bases between them. The germline V gene encodes CDR1 MNHEY and CDR2 SMNVEV (reference sequence). The DNA for the CDR3 is TGTGCCAGCAGTTCCTTAAGCGGGCCGTGGTACGAGCAGTACTTC. Protein product: CASSSLSGPWYEQYF.

The chain is built from TRBV7-3 and TRBJ1-2; D perhaps matches TRBD1 (5 bases). Germline assignment: CDR1 SGHTA and CDR2 FQGTGA. Trimming pared 2 bases from V and 8 bases from J, leaving 18 bases between. This CDR3 contains 15 residues. CDR3 region: CASSLERRDGEGYTF. Written as DNA, the CDR3 is TGTGCCAGCAGCTTAGAGCGCAGGGACGGTGAGGGCTACACCTTC.

The chain links TRBV10-2 to TRBJ2-7, with 8 nucleotides matching TRBD2. The CDR3 has 15 residues. The V gene's germline CDR1 is WSHSY and CDR2 SAAADI. Germline trimming cut 6 bases from V and 0 bases from J; bases unmatched to any gene: 7. The chain's CDR3 is CASRLLAASSYEQYF. The CDR3 region has the DNA TGCGCCAGCAGGCTACTAGCGGCTAGCTCCTACGAGCAGTACTTC.